The next 26 T cell receptor beta chains were all read from a single sample in a study of T cell repertoires in cytomegalovirus infection. One entry per CDR3 protein results from TCRdb running MiXCR on the reads. Among under 300,000 distinct CDR3 sequences listed, approximately 13% were seen once. Source material: PBMCs. Receptors were obtained from a human donor in good health (CMV status not recorded). Some clones in this sample may be carry-over from other donors' samples.

In its sample, this clonotype ranks as medium-sized (0.01 to 0.1%). The rearrangement joins TRBV7-2 to TRBJ1-2; 8 positions agree with TRBD1. This CDR3 is built from 14 residues. CDR1 is SGHTA and CDR2 is FQGNSA in the germline V gene. Unmatched junction bases numbered 0, after V lost 1 base and J lost 2 bases. Written as DNA, the CDR3 is TGTGCCAGCAGCTTAGGACAGGGGAACTATGGCTACACCTTC. It encodes CASSLGQGNYGYTF.

This CDR3 reads CASSSGGSSSYEQYF. DNA of the CDR3: TGTGCCAGCAGCTCCGGGGGGTCCTCCTCCTACGAGCAGTACTTC. This chain connects TRBV7-9 to TRBJ2-7; 7 nucleotides match TRBD2. The CDR3 is 15 residues long. Germline-derived CDR1 and CDR2 are SEHNR and FQNEAQ (reference sequence). The ends lost 4 bases at V and 0 bases at J; junction bases unmatched: 6. Looking up the rest from reference TRBV7-9 and TRBJ2-7 gives the full variable domain: DTGVSQNPRHKITKRGQNVTFRCDPISEHNRLYWYRQTLGQGPEFLTYFQNEAQLEKSRLLSDRFSAERPKGSFSTLEIQRTEQGDSAMYLCASSSGGSSSYEQYFGPGTRLTVT.

This clonotype was counted at least ten times. The genes are TRBV7-2 and TRBJ2-2, with D possibly TRBD1 on 6 matching bases. The length of the CDR3 is 15 residues. Trimming shortened V by 4 bases and J by 6 bases, and 15 bases separated the two germline ends. The germline V gene has CDR1 SGHTA and CDR2 FQGNSA. CDR3 region: CASSSLRGTAGELFF. The CDR3 nucleotides read TGTGCCAGCAGCTCCCTAAGGGGGACGGCCGGGGAGCTGTTTTTT. Variable domain in full (rest from reference TRBV7-2 and TRBJ2-2): GAGVSQSPSNKVTEKGKDVELRCDPISGHTALYWYRQSLGQGLEFLIYFQGNSAPDKSGLPSDRFSAERTGGSVSTLTIQRTQQEDSAVYLCASSSLRGTAGELFFGEGSRLTVL.

This clonotype has just a few counts. The chain employs TRBV12-3 or TRBV12-4 and TRBJ2-1; possibly TRBD1 or TRBD2 for D (5 bases each). The CDR3 is made up of 14 amino acids. V lost 4 bases and J lost 5, with 12 bases in between. For the CDR3, the DNA is TGTGCCAGCAGTTCCGGGACCTGGGACAATGAGCAGTTCTTC. Protein product: CASSSGTWDNEQFF.

This clonotype was detected ten times or more. This chain uses TRBV10-3 with TRBJ2-5, with D perhaps TRBD1 (6 bases). The CDR3 runs to 13 residues. V was trimmed by 4 bases and J by 3 bases, leaving 9 bases between them. Germline CDR1 reads ENHRY; CDR2 reads SYGVKD. The chain's CDR3 is CAISAAGEETQYF. In DNA form, the CDR3 reads TGTGCCATCAGTGCGGCAGGGGAAGAGACCCAGTACTTC.

Details on this clonotype: This may come from a read error, since a much larger clone is one base off. The chain is built from TRBV7-2 and TRBJ2-1; 7 bases fit TRBD2. The CDR3 spans 16 residues. Losses at the gene ends were 4 bases for V and 7 bases for J; bases not matched to a gene: 13. The germline V gene encodes CDR1 SGHTA and CDR2 FQGNSA. The CDR3 region is CTSSSSLGLAVNEQFF. The CDR3 DNA sequence: TGTACCAGCAGCTCCTCCTTAGGGCTAGCGGTAAATGAGCAGTTCTTC.

A word on this clonotype: A much larger clone is a single base away; this may be a read error. The V gene is TRBV28, the J gene TRBJ1-1; 8 nucleotides line up with TRBD1. Germline assignment: CDR1 MDHEN and CDR2 SYDVKM. Trimming at V came to 6 bases and at J to 5 bases, leaving 8 bases not matched to a gene. The CDR3 sequence is 14 residues long. CDR3 residues: CASSTADRDTEAFF. CDR3 nucleotides: TGTGCCAGCAGCACGGCGGACAGGGATACTGAAGCTTTCTTT.

A word on this clonotype: Mismatch with germline at one junction end may stem from a read error. The chain joins TRBV7-9 to TRBJ2-1; TRBD2 matches at 10 bases. CDR1 and CDR2 from the germline V gene are SEHNR and FQNEAQ (reference sequence). The CDR3 runs 16 residues. The CDR3 protein is CASSLVPAGGGKEQFF. DNA of the CDR3: TGTGCCAGCAGCTTAGTTCCAGCGGGAGGGGGCAAGGAGCAGTTTTTC.

The chain is built from TRBV11-2 and TRBJ1-2, with D possibly matching TRBD1 (6 bases). Germline CDR1 SGHAT, CDR2 FQNNGV. Trimming shortened V by 5 bases and J by 8 bases, and 27 bases separated the two germline ends. CDR3 length equals 17 residues. The CDR3 loop reads CASSTNRDIQGVGGYTF. In DNA, the CDR3 is TGTGCCAGCAGCACAAACCGGGACATTCAAGGGGTCGGCGGCTACACCTTC.

In this sample, this clonotype turned up many times. The rearrangement uses TRBV6-2 or TRBV6-3 and TRBJ1-5; D not resolved. Deletions cut 5 bases from V and 4 bases from J, with 18 bases between. The V gene's germline CDR1 is MNHEY and CDR2 SVGEGT. This CDR3 contains 16 residues. CDR3 region: CASSHNAWNPNQPQHF. In DNA form, the CDR3 reads TGTGCCAGCAGTCATAACGCCTGGAATCCTAATCAGCCCCAGCATTTT.

The chain carries TRBV20-1 and TRBJ1-1; a possible D gene is TRBD1 (5 bases). V lost 1 base, J lost 3 bases, and 12 bases lay in between. Germline-derived CDR1 and CDR2 are DFQATT and SNEGSKA (reference sequence). This CDR3 spans 14 amino acids. CDR3 DNA sequence: TGCAGTGCTAGAGTTGCTGGGGGTTACACTGAAGCTTTCTTT. Translating it yields CSARVAGGYTEAFF.

This clonotype was counted ten times or more. CDR3 region: CASSAYRTASDTEAFF. The CDR3 DNA reads as TGTGCCAGCAGCGCCTACCGCACGGCATCCGACACTGAAGCTTTCTTT. The chain couples TRBV5-4 to TRBJ1-1; D is uncertain. CDR3 size: 16 residues. Germline CDR1 is SGHNT and CDR2 is YYREEE (reference sequence). V lost 4 bases to trimming and J lost 3 bases, with 19 bases between them.

This clonotype was observed many times. The chain couples TRBV7-8 to TRBJ1-1, with D uncertain. Per the germline V gene, CDR1 is SGHVS and CDR2 is FQNEAQ. With 1 base removed from V and 8 bases from J, the gap between germline ends came to 14 bases. This CDR3 is 14 amino acids long. The CDR3 DNA reads as TGTGCCAGCAGCTTAGTGGTCGAGTACAGCGAAGCTTTCTTT. Translating it yields CASSLVVEYSEAFF.

The chain is built from TRBV27 and TRBJ1-1; the D gene is possibly TRBD1 (6 bases). V shed 3 bases and J shed 4 bases, with 9 bases lying between them. CDR1 and CDR2 (germline): MNHEY, SMNVEV (reference sequence). There are 13 residues in the CDR3. CDR3 nucleotides: TGTGCCAGCAGTTTGTGGGGGGCCACTGAAGCTTTCTTT. It is translated as CASSLWGATEAFF.

The chain is built from TRBV19 and TRBJ2-1, with TRBD1 matching 7 bases. The CDR3 totals 12 residues. V lost 5 bases, J lost 11 bases, and 6 bases stayed unmatched. The V gene's germline CDR1 is LNHDA and CDR2 SQIVND (reference sequence). The DNA for the CDR3 is TGTGCCAGTAGTTTACGACAGGGCCAGCAGTTCTTC. This encodes CASSLRQGQQFF.

This clonotype was observed at least ten times. This chain connects TRBV20-1 to TRBJ1-1; D gene uncertain. Trimming pared 6 bases from V and 5 bases from J, leaving 10 bases between. The germline gives CDR1 DFQATT, CDR2 SNEGSKA (reference sequence). The CDR3 consists of 11 residues. Here the CDR3 DNA reads TGCAGTGCGCGAGGGAGTACTGAAGCTTTCTTT. Translating gives CSARGSTEAFF.

This clonotype has at least ten counts. This chain connects TRBV28 to TRBJ2-5; tentatively, D is TRBD1 (5 bases). This CDR3 has 15 residues. Germline CDR1 reads MDHEN; CDR2 reads SYDVKM. V gave up 5 bases and J gave up 4 bases, with 17 bases separating them. The CDR3 DNA reads as TGTGCCAGCAGTCTTATTGGGGCGACACGAGAGACCCAGTACTTC. Residues: CASSLIGATRETQYF.

This clonotype was detected a few times. The CDR3: CSATTGGGWNQPQHF. CDR3 DNA: TGCAGTGCTACCACAGGGGGCGGGTGGAATCAGCCCCAGCATTTT. V is TRBV20-1 and J is TRBJ1-5, with TRBD1 identical over 9 bases. Unmatched junction bases numbered 8, after V lost 4 bases and J lost 4 bases. The CDR3 extends over 15 amino acids. Germline V gene lookup returns CDR1 DFQATT and CDR2 SNEGSKA (reference sequence).

There are a few counts of this clonotype. This chain links TRBV29-1 with TRBJ1-1; 10 nucleotides line up with TRBD1. The CDR3 totals 13 residues. V shed 3 bases, J shed 6 bases, and the junction held 4 bases outside the gene matches. CDR1 SQVTM and CDR2 ANQGSEA come from the germline V gene. Here the CDR3 reads CSVDWTGGSEAFF. In DNA form, the CDR3 reads TGCAGCGTTGACTGGACAGGGGGTTCTGAAGCTTTCTTT.

This chain connects TRBV19 to TRBJ2-3; TRBD2 matches 10 bases. Germline V gives CDR1 LNHDA, CDR2 SQIVND (reference sequence). This CDR3 is 15 amino acids long. Losses at the gene ends were 6 bases for V and 5 bases for J; bases not matched to a gene: 8. The CDR3 loop reads CASRTGTSARDTQYF. In DNA form, the CDR3 reads TGTGCCAGTAGGACCGGGACTAGCGCTCGAGATACGCAGTATTTT. Full variable domain (outside the CDR3, taken from reference TRBV19 and TRBJ2-3): DGGITQSPKYLFRKEGQNVTLSCEQNLNHDAMYWYRQDPGQGLRLIYYSQIVNDFQKGDIAEGYSVSREKKESFPLTVTSAQKNPTAFYLCASRTGTSARDTQYFGPGTRLTVL.

This rearrangement joins TRBV14 to TRBJ1-1, with 10 bases that match TRBD1. Germline V gene lookup returns CDR1 SGHDN and CDR2 FVKESK. The length of the CDR3 is 15 residues. The V and J ends lost 5 bases and 5 bases, in that order; junction bases with no gene match: 8. CDR3 in DNA: TGTGCCAGCAGCTCAACCCGGACAGGGGGTACTGAAGCTTTCTTT. Translating it yields CASSSTRTGGTEAFF.

The chain is built from TRBV27 and TRBJ2-2; 10 bases line up with TRBD2. V shed 8 bases and J 7 bases; nucleotides not matched to a gene: 10. Germline V CDR1 and CDR2: MNHEY, SMNVEV (reference sequence). This CDR3 spans 15 amino acids. CDR3 bases: TGTGCCAGCCGTGAGGTAGCGGGAGGTTTCGGGGAGCTGTTTTTT. This encodes CASREVAGGFGELFF.

This clonotype has at least ten counts. The chain uses TRBV5-1 and TRBJ2-2; no definite D call. Looked up from germline, CDR1 is SGHRS and CDR2 is YFSETQ. The CDR3 runs 14 residues. V dropped 6 bases and J dropped 3 bases, with 12 bases sitting between them. As DNA, the CDR3 is TGCGCCAGCAAAACCACCCGGGACACCGGGGAGCTGTTTTTT. This sequence encodes CASKTTRDTGELFF.

This clonotype was counted ten times or more. This chain links TRBV12-3 or TRBV12-4 with TRBJ1-1, with a tentative D call TRBD1 (6 bases). This CDR3 contains 14 residues. With 2 bases removed from V and 3 bases from J, the gap between germline ends came to 10 bases. In DNA, the CDR3 is TGTGCCAGCAGTTTACCAGGGGACTACACTGAAGCTTTCTTT. Residues: CASSLPGDYTEAFF.

The chain couples TRBV20-1 to TRBJ1-1; 7 bases are shared with TRBD1. J was trimmed by 1 base and V by 0 bases; bases with no gene match: 8. CDR1 and CDR2 (germline): DFQATT, SNEGSKA (reference sequence). The CDR3 is 16 residues long. CDR3 sequence: CSARDLGGFRNTEAFF. As DNA, the CDR3 is TGCAGTGCTAGAGATTTAGGGGGCTTTAGGAACACTGAAGCTTTCTTT.

This clonotype was seen repeatedly, ten times or more. The rearrangement links TRBV28 to TRBJ1-5; 7 nucleotides align to TRBD1. V was pared by 8 bases and J by 6 bases, with 7 bases of the junction left unmatched. The CDR3 consists of 13 residues. Germline V CDR1 and CDR2: MDHEN, SYDVKM. The CDR3 sequence is CASVSTGPQPQHF. CDR3 DNA: TGTGCCAGCGTTTCGACAGGGCCTCAGCCCCAGCATTTT.